The rows below give T cell receptor beta chains drawn from one sample of a study of T-cell memory formation after mild COVID-19. TCRdb fed the 5' RACE reads into MiXCR, producing one record per CDR3 protein. The repertoire holds hundreds of thousands of distinct CDR3 sequences, with roughly an eighth as singletons. The sample was PBMCs or a T cell subset sorted from them (not recorded which). All receptors derive from a young man who had mild COVID-19 (a few samples of this study predate the infection). Cell type and time point are not known. Each CDR3 is given with its conserved first and last residue. The order of the fields is clone size, J gene, V gene, D gene, CDR3 protein, CDR3 DNA. A D gene is named only where the DNA matches it firmly. A row's size may be missing; if present it is once, few, many or a size class.

>-|TRBJ2-6|TRBV2|-
CASKGTAGANVLTF
TGTGCCAGCAAGGGTACAGCCGGGGCCAACGTCCTGACTTTC
>-|TRBJ2-3|TRBV5-4|TRBD2
CASSPAMIAGGSVPDTQYF
TGTGCCAGCAGCCCGGCGATGATAGCGGGGGGCTCCGTCCCAGATACGCAGTATTTT
>-|TRBJ2-7|TRBV5-6|-
CASRSRGQGTYEQYF
TGTGCCAGCAGGTCGAGAGGTCAGGGAACCTACGAGCAGTACTTC
>few|TRBJ1-1|TRBV20-1|-
CSASPGTEAFF
TGCAGTGCTAGTCCCGGCACTGAAGCTTTCTTT
>-|TRBJ2-5|TRBV7-2|-
CASSSVTLSGLETQYF
TGTGCCAGCAGCTCCGTAACGCTATCGGGGCTGGAGACCCAGTACTTC
>-|TRBJ2-3|TRBV25-1|-
CASRVADTQYF
TGTGCCAGCAGAGTAGCAGATACGCAGTATTTT
>-|TRBJ2-2|TRBV28|TRBD1
CASSLLYRGFGELFF
TGTGCCAGCAGTTTATTATACAGGGGTTTCGGGGAGCTGTTTTTT
>-|TRBJ2-4|TRBV6-2/TRBV6-3|TRBD1
CAYGPGQAIKVFQYF
TGTGCCTACGGCCCGGGACAGGCCATTAAGGTCTTTCAGTACTTC
>-|TRBJ2-1|TRBV7-2|TRBD2
CASSLKIAGGPDEQFF
TGTGCCAGCAGCTTAAAAATAGCGGGGGGGCCCGATGAGCAGTTCTTC
>-|TRBJ1-6|TRBV4-3|-
CASSQEGANSPLHF
TGCGCCAGCAGCCAAGAGGGGGCAAATTCACCCCTCCACTTT
>few|TRBJ2-5|TRBV7-9|-
CASSNLGLRETQYF
TGTGCCAGCAGCAACCTAGGTCTTAGGGAGACCCAGTACTTC
>many|TRBJ2-2|TRBV5-1|TRBD1
CASSMTGQNTGELFF
TGCGCCAGCAGCATGACAGGGCAAAACACCGGGGAGCTGTTTTTT
>few|TRBJ2-2|TRBV20-1|-
CSAPQPQKTGELFF
TGCAGTGCTCCACAACCTCAGAAGACCGGGGAGCTGTTTTTT
>-|TRBJ2-7|TRBV15|-
CATSRPDRNSYEQYF
TGTGCCACCAGCAGACCCGACAGAAACTCATACGAGCAGTACTTC
>few|TRBJ2-2|TRBV4-3|TRBD2
CASSQDPSGTNTGELFF
TGCGCCAGCAGCCAAGATCCTAGCGGGACGAACACCGGGGAGCTGTTTTTT
>-|TRBJ2-5|TRBV5-4|-
CASSFYQETQYF
TGTGCCAGCAGCTTTTACCAAGAGACCCAGTACTTC
>few|TRBJ1-6|TRBV27|-
CASSLSMGGRSPLHF
TGTGCCAGCAGTTTATCTATGGGGGGCCGGTCACCCCTCCACTTT
>few|TRBJ1-5|TRBV6-6|-
CASSSTGLSNQPQHF
TGTGCCAGCAGTTCAACAGGGCTTAGCAATCAGCCCCAGCATTTT
>many|TRBJ1-1|TRBV5-1|-
CASKGNQGDTEAFF
TGCGCCAGCAAAGGGAACCAAGGGGACACTGAAGCTTTCTTT
>-|TRBJ1-3|TRBV7-9|-
CASSAATHSGNTIYF
TGTGCCAGCAGCGCGGCTACTCACTCTGGAAACACCATATATTTT
>-|TRBJ2-7|TRBV29-1|-
CSVEGDTFSGEQYF
TGCAGCGTTGAGGGGGACACCTTTTCGGGCGAGCAGTACTTC
>many|TRBJ1-6|TRBV25-1|-
CASSEETSYNSPLHF
TGTGCCAGCAGTGAGGAGACCTCCTATAATTCACCCCTCCACTTT
>-|TRBJ2-1|TRBV4-3|-
CASRHLVTPYNEQFF
TGCGCCAGCAGACACCTCGTAACCCCCTACAATGAGCAGTTCTTC